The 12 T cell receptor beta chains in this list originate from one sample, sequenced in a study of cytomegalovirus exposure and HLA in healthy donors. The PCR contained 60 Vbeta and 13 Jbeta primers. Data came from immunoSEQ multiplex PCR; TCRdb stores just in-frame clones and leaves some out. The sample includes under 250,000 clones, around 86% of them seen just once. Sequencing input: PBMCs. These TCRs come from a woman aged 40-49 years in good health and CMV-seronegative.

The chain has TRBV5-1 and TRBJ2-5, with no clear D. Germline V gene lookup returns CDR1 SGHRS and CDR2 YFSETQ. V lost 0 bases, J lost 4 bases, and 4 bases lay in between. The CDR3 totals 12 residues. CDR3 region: CASSLDLETQYF. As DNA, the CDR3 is TGCGCCAGCAGCTTGGATCTAGAGACCCAGTACTTC.

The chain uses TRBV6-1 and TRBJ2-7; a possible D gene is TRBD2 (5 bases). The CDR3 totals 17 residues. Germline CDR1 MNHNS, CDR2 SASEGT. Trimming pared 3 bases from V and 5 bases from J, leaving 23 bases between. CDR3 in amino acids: CASSDEGGGFPRHEQYF. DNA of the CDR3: TGTGCCAGCAGTGATGAAGGAGGCGGGTTCCCAAGGCACGAGCAGTACTTC.

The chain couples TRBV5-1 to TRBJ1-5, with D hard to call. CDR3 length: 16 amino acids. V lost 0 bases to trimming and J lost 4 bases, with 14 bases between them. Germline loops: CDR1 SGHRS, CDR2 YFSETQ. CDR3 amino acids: CASSLGPLGRNQPQHF. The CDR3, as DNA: TGCGCCAGCAGCTTGGGTCCATTAGGGAGAAATCAGCCCCAGCATTTT.

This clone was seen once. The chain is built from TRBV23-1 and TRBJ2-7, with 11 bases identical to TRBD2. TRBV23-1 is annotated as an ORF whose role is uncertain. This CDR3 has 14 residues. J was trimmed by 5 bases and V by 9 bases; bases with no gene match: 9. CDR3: CARLLAGEPDEQYF. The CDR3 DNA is TGCGCCAGGTTACTAGCGGGAGAACCAGACGAGCAGTACTTC.

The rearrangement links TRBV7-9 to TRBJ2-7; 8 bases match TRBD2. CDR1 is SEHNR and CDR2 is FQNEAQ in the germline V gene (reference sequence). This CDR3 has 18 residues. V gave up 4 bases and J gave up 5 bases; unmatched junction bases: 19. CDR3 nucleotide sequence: TGTGCCAGCAGCTCAGATCTCCCCTCTTGGCGGGAGGACAACGAGCAGTACTTC. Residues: CASSSDLPSWREDNEQYF.

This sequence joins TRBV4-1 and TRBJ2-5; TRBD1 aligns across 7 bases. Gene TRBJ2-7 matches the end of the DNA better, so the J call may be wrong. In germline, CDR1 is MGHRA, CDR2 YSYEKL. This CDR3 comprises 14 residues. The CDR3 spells CASSQDRQGYEQYF. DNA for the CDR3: TGCGCCAGCAGCCAAGATCGACAGGGCTACGAGCAGTACTTC.

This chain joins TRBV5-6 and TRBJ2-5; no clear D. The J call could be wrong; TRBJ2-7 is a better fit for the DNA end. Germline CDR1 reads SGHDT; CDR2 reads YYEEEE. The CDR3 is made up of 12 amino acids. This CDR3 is CASSLLSYEQYF. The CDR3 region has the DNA TGTGCCAGCAGCTTGCTCTCCTACGAGCAGTACTTC.

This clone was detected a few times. The CDR3 region is CASSQGRLALSPDTQYF. The CDR3 coding sequence is TGCGCCAGCAGCCAAGGAAGACTAGCTCTATCGCCAGATACGCAGTATTTT. The V and J genes are TRBV4-1 and TRBJ2-3; 7 bases agree with TRBD2. CDR3 size: 17 residues. Germline assignment: CDR1 MGHRA and CDR2 YSYEKL. V lost 1 base to trimming and J lost 4 bases; unmatched junction nucleotides: 11.

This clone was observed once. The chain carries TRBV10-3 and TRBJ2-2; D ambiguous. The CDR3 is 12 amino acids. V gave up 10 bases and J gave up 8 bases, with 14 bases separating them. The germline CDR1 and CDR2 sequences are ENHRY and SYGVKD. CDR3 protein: CATKEAIGELFF. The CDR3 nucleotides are TGTGCCACCAAGGAAGCGATTGGGGAGCTGTTTTTT.

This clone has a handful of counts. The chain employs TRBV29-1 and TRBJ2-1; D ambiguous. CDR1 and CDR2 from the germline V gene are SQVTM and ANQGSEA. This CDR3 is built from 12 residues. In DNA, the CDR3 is TGCAGACCAGCGAGCTCCTACAATGAGCAGTTCTTC. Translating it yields CRPASSYNEQFF.

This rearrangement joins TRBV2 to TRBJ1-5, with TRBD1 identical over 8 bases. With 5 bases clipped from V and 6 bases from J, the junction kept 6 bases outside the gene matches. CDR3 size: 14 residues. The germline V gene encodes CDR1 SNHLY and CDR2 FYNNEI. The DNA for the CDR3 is TGTGCCAGCAGTAAACAGGGGGTGGGTCAGCCCCAGCATTTT. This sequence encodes CASSKQGVGQPQHF.

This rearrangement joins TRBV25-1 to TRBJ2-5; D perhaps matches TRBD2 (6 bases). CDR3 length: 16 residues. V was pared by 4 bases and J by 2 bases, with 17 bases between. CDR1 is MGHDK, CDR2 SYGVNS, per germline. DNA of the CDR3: TGTGCCAGCAGTGGGCCGGGACTGCTCCTTCAAGAGACCCAGTACTTC. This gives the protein CASSGPGLLLQETQYF.